This record covers a single TCR beta chain. What it binds is not known. The entry originates in a study of post-analysis software for immune sequencing data. Study-level information: Clinical courses comprised relapsing-remitting, secondary progressive and progressive-relapsing multiple sclerosis.

Regarding the study as a whole: When patients were compared with controls, 4 or 5 TRBV segments were more frequent, TRBV5-6, TRBV5-1 and TRBV20-1 among them. Relative to controls, patients with multiple sclerosis showed significantly lower normalized Chao1 diversity. Batch-matched samples strongly co-clustered by F measure.

J lost 5 bases, V lost 6 bases, and 14 bases had no gene match. The CDR3 totals 18 residues. The germline CDR1 and CDR2 sequences are MNHNS and SASEGT. The authors incorporated unique molecular identifiers into the TCR beta cDNA libraries. With roughly 1 to 10 million T cells as the source, a few hundred thousand cDNA molecules resulted. TCRdb independently ran MiXCR on the PCR reads; one entry per CDR3 protein. The sample consists of roughly 670,000 distinct CDR3 sequences, about 60% of them appearing once. This sequence joins TRBV6-1 and TRBJ2-3, with 13 bases lining up with TRBD2. Sequenced: blood. The TCR was taken from a girl aged 2-10 years with multiple sclerosis. The CDR3 nucleotides are TGTGCCAGCAGCCAATCCACCGGGACTAGCGGGGTCGTAGATACGCAGTATTTT. This encodes CASSQSTGTSGVVDTQYF.